This entry concerns a single TCR beta chain. The antigen remains unidentified. In germline, CDR1 is SEHNR, CDR2 FQNEAQ (reference sequence). The V segment lost 11 bases and the J segment 3 bases; nucleotides outside the gene matches: 9. This CDR3 region has 15 residues. Sequencing used immunoSEQ multiplex PCR; TCRdb keeps in-frame clones, though not all of them. The data contain tens of thousands of clones, approximately 80% of them singletons. These data are taken from a study of a mutant IDH1 vaccine in newly diagnosed glioma. Study as a whole: Vaccination began 4-6 weeks post radiotherapy alone, or with temozolomide cycles. Most patients had received both radiotherapy and temozolomide, the prior options being radiotherapy, temozolomide, or both. Points from the study as a whole: Changes to the top peripheral T cell clonotypes appeared unrelated to pseudoprogression. Vaccine-induced immune responses occurred in roughly 95% of patients.

Time point described: week 11, during vaccination. Topical imiquimod accompanied each vaccine dose, which consisted of 300 ug of mutant IDH1 20-mer peptide. The rearrangement joins TRBV7-9 to TRBJ2-2; TRBD1 aligns across 10 bases. The clonotype was recovered from a man aged 25 to 40 with glioma. Sequenced material: PBMCs, taken from a glioma patient whose treatment included an IDH1 peptide vaccine. The CDR3 is CALGTGTGDTGELFF. The CDR3 bases are TGTGCCTTGGGAACCGGGACAGGGGACACCGGGGAGCTGTTTTTT.